This T cell receptor (beta chain) was obtained from a study of Graves' ophthalmopathy and Graves' hyperthyroidism. Overall study findings and caveats: Most thyroid clonotypes expanded beyond 0.001 frequency were also found in blood.

The authors amplified TCR beta CDR3 regions, and they did so from RNA transcripts for repertoire sequencing. The first round was an RT-PCR with HTBI primers, and the second round was a multiplex PCR. TCRdb redid the calling of the multiplex PCR reads with MiXCR, one entry per CDR3 protein. The sample lists approximately 700,000 distinct CDR3 sequences; about 38% were seen once. This clonotype was found many times. Its antigen is not identified. This CDR3 region has 14 residues. In germline, CDR1 is ENHRY, CDR2 SYGVKD. Trimming removed 10 bases from V and 2 bases from J, with 15 bases in between. Sequencing was done on a sample of peripheral blood. The V call is TRBV10-3, the J call TRBJ1-5; possible D gene TRBD1, 5 bases. The source of this sequence is an adult man with Graves' ophthalmopathy. The CDR3 DNA reads TGTGCCACCCAAAGCCAGGGCGGCAATCAGCCCCAGCATTTT. As protein: CATQSQGGNQPQHF.